The sequence of this TCR beta chain was determined in a study of shared clonotypes between healthy human individuals. Study-wide findings and caveats: In general, naive subsets displayed greater estimated richness than memory subsets did. Inspection by rarefaction showed sorted-subset sequencing to be incomplete despite large depth.

The trim removed 0 bases at V and 5 bases at J, leaving 0 bases unmatched. Germline V gene sequence: CDR1 MNHNS, CDR2 SASEGT. CDR3 length: 16 amino acids. For this clone: Its specificity is unknown.

Recent acute infections and vaccinations were absent in the healthy HIV-negative adult donors. It was across several immunoSEQ plates that each subset's genomic DNA was evenly split. Data came from immunoSEQ multiplex PCR; TCRdb stores just in-frame clones and leaves some out. The sample has 2 million or so clones, 95% seen once. This receptor was identified in a man between 18 and 29 years old in good health. The chain recombines TRBV6-1 with TRBJ2-1, with 14 bases matching TRBD2. Sequenced sample: naive CD4+ T cells sorted from blood. The subset: CD45RA+ positively selected. CDR3 protein: CASSEAGLAGDNEQFF. CDR3 in DNA: TGTGCCAGCAGTGAAGCGGGACTAGCGGGGGACAATGAGCAGTTCTTC.